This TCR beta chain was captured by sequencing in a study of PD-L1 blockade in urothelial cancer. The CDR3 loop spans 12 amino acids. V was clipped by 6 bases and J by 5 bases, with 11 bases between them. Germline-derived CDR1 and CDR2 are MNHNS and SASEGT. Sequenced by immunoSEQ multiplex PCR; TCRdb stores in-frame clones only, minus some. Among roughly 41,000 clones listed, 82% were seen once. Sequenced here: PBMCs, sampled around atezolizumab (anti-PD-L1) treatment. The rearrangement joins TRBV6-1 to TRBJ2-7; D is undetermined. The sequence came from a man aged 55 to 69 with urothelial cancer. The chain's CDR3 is CASSFVSDEQYF. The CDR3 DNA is TGTGCCAGCAGCTTCGTATCCGACGAGCAGTACTTC.